A selection of T cell receptor beta chains follows, all from one sample in a study of human T cells and chemical hapten exposure. TCRdb passed the RACE reads through MiXCR, listing each CDR3 protein once. Of around 99,000 distinct CDR3 sequences listed, 9.5% to 15% are singletons. The specimen comprised whole blood, sampled in connection with sensitization to the hapten diphenylcyclopropenone (DPC). These TCRs come from a woman in her 40s with alopecia areata. Some clones in this sample may be carry-over from other donors' samples. Each CDR3 is given with its conserved first and last residue. A D gene is named only where the DNA matches it firmly. The size field is filled for only some rows; it gives once, few, many or a size class.

>many|TRBD1|TRBV18|TRBJ1-1
CASSPGQGASEAFF
TGTGCCAGCTCACCGGGACAGGGGGCCTCTGAAGCTTTCTTT
>few|TRBD2|TRBV3-1|TRBJ2-7
CASSRLAGRSYEQYF
TGTGCCAGCAGCCGGTTAGCGGGTCGCTCCTACGAGCAGTACTTC
>few|TRBD1|TRBV29-1|TRBJ2-7
CSVVVRGTGVYEQYF
TGCAGCGTTGTAGTTCGAGGGACAGGGGTGTACGAGCAGTACTTC
>-|-|TRBV4-3|TRBJ1-2
CASSQVKSNYGYTF
TGCGCCAGCAGCCAAGTCAAATCTAACTATGGCTACACCTTC
>-|-|TRBV9|TRBJ1-3
CASSVDNHSGNTIYF
TGTGCCAGCAGCGTAGACAACCACTCTGGAAACACCATATATTTT
>-|-|TRBV5-1|TRBJ2-7
CASSLAGTNAYEQYF
TGCGCCAGCAGCTTGGCCGGGACAAATGCCTACGAGCAGTACTTC
>few|TRBD2|TRBV18|TRBJ2-3
CASSPPGLAGGLSTDTQYF
TGTGCCAGCTCACCACCCGGACTAGCGGGAGGGCTAAGCACAGATACGCAGTATTTT
>few|TRBD1|TRBV18|TRBJ1-1
CASSPRATGGSYTEAFF
TGTGCCAGCTCACCACGCGCGACAGGGGGCTCTTACACTGAAGCTTTCTTT
>-|-|TRBV10-3|TRBJ1-1
CAIRTLGTEAFF
TGTGCCATCAGGACGTTAGGCACTGAAGCTTTCTTT
>few|-|TRBV10-3|TRBJ1-4
CATTSTTNEKLFF
TGTGCCACCACCAGCACAACTAATGAAAAACTGTTTTTT
>medium-sized|-|TRBV6-2/TRBV6-3|TRBJ2-7
CASSYDLATSYEQYF
TGTGCCAGCAGCTATGACCTAGCGACCTCCTACGAGCAGTACTTC
>-|-|TRBV7-2|TRBJ1-1
CASSPPGMSEAFF
TGTGCCAGCAGCCCCCCAGGGATGTCTGAAGCTTTCTTT
>few|-|TRBV9|TRBJ2-3
CASSVEFSESTDTQYF
TGTGCCAGCAGCGTAGAATTTAGCGAAAGCACAGATACGCAGTATTTT
>-|-|TRBV5-1|TRBJ2-2
CASSAFTGELFF
TGCGCCAGCAGCGCTTTTACCGGGGAGCTGTTTTTT
>few|-|TRBV30|TRBJ1-5
CAWSVPGAQPQHF
TGTGCCTGGAGTGTACCTGGGGCACAGCCCCAGCATTTT
>few|TRBD2|TRBV7-2|TRBJ2-1
CASSLLAGVNEQFF
TGTGCCAGCAGCTTACTAGCGGGCGTGAACGAGCAGTTCTTC
>few|TRBD1|TRBV28|TRBJ2-7
CASSPWGQGGGEQYF
TGTGCCAGCAGCCCGTGGGGACAGGGGGGTGGCGAGCAGTACTTC
>few|-|TRBV7-6|TRBJ1-4
CASSPLNPGSSEKLFF
TGTGCCAGCAGCCCCCTTAACCCAGGTTCGAGTGAAAAACTGTTTTTT